Presented here are 27 T cell receptor beta chains from one specimen sequenced in a study of glioma-infiltrating T cells after dendritic cell vaccination. The protocol was immunoSEQ multiplex PCR, while the TCRdb copy is restricted to in-frame clones and leaves out a portion. The table has about 82,000 clones, approximately 90% seen once. The sample consisted of blood, taken before dendritic cell vaccination. These receptor sequences come from a human donor with glioblastoma.

The chain employs TRBV28 and TRBJ2-5; perhaps TRBD1 as D (6 bases). Trimming stripped 6 bases from V and 5 bases from J, with 19 bases between. Germline V lookup: CDR1 MDHEN, CDR2 SYDVKM. The CDR3 totals 15 residues. The chain's CDR3 is CASSTRTDSRETQYF. CDR3 nucleotide sequence: TGTGCCAGCAGCACACGGACAGACTCGCGTGAGACCCAGTACTTC.

Here the CDR3 DNA reads TGTGCCAGTAGTACAGCGACCTCTGGGGCCAACGTCCTGACTTTC. Protein product: CASSTATSGANVLTF. J is TRBJ2-6 and V is TRBV19; D is uncertain. This CDR3 is built from 15 residues. V was cut by 4 bases and J by 0 bases, with 7 bases left in between. The germline CDR1 and CDR2 sequences are LNHDA and SQIVND (reference sequence). The whole variable domain, filled in from reference TRBV19 and TRBJ2-6, reads DGGITQSPKYLFRKEGQNVTLSCEQNLNHDAMYWYRQDPGQGLRLIYYSQIVNDFQKGDIAEGYSVSREKKESFPLTVTSAQKNPTAFYLCASSTATSGANVLTFGAGSRLTVL.

The rearrangement links TRBV9 to TRBJ1-4; D call uncertain. The CDR3 has 15 residues. Trimming removed 0 bases at V and 4 bases at J, with 10 bases between. Per germline, CDR1 SGDLS and CDR2 YYNGEE. The CDR3 DNA reads as TGTGCCAGCAGCGTAGATCGCGGGGATAATGAAAAACTGTTTTTT. Protein sequence: CASSVDRGDNEKLFF.

The V call is TRBV10-3, the J call TRBJ2-7, with a tentative D call TRBD1 (6 bases). Looked up from germline, CDR1 is ENHRY and CDR2 is SYGVKD. The CDR3 extends over 14 amino acids. The V end lost 5 bases, the J end lost 0 bases, and 11 bases lay between the germline ends. The DNA of the CDR3 is TGTGCCATCAGTAGGGACACCGACTCCTACGAGCAGTACTTC. Translated: CAISRDTDSYEQYF.

This chain uses TRBV27 with TRBJ2-7, with 8 positions matching TRBD1. The CDR3 has 15 amino acids. The ends lost 5 bases at V and 6 bases at J; junction bases unmatched: 12. Looked up from germline, CDR1 is MNHEY and CDR2 is SMNVEV (reference sequence). The CDR3 nucleotides are TGTGCCAGCAGTCCCGACTGGACAGGGTCGGGCGAGCAGTACTTC. Protein: CASSPDWTGSGEQYF.

This clone was recorded a few times. The chain combines TRBV5-1 with TRBJ2-1; possible D gene TRBD1, 6 bases. CDR1 and CDR2 (germline): SGHRS, YFSETQ. Trimming pared 5 bases from V and 3 bases from J, leaving 6 bases between. The CDR3 sequence is 12 residues long. CDR3: CASRDSYNEQFF. The CDR3, as DNA: TGCGCCAGCAGGGACAGCTACAATGAGCAGTTCTTC.

The rearrangement uses TRBV19 and TRBJ2-6; tentative D call: TRBD2 (6 bases). Trimming removed 11 bases from V and 0 bases from J, with 8 bases in between. The CDR3 runs to 13 residues. Germline assignment: CDR1 LNHDA and CDR2 SQIVND (reference sequence). CDR3 residues: CAGRSSGANVLTF. For the CDR3, the DNA is TGTGCCGGGAGGAGCTCTGGGGCCAACGTCCTGACTTTC.

This chain joins TRBV6-5 and TRBJ2-1; 13 bases agree with TRBD2. After removal of 2 bases from V and 8 bases from J, the junction contained 6 bases not matched to a gene. The germline V gene encodes CDR1 MNHEY and CDR2 SVGAGI. The CDR3 consists of 16 residues. CDR3 nucleotide sequence: TGTGCCAGCAGTTACGGGGGACTAGCGGGAAGGGATGAGCAGTTCTTC. As protein: CASSYGGLAGRDEQFF.

The chain is built from TRBV10-3 and TRBJ1-2, with 10 bases lining up with TRBD1. Germline CDR1 reads ENHRY; CDR2 reads SYGVKD. The length of the CDR3 is 13 residues. The junction had 0 bases not matched to a gene; V was cut back by 6 bases and J by 2 bases. CDR3 sequence reads: CAIRGQGNYGYTF. CDR3 in DNA: TGTGCCATCAGGGGACAGGGGAACTATGGCTACACCTTC.

The count of this clone is one. This chain connects TRBV5-1 to TRBJ1-3; tentatively, D is TRBD1 (6 bases). V lost 7 bases, J lost 0 bases, and 14 bases lay in between. Per the germline V gene, CDR1 is SGHRS and CDR2 is YFSETQ. The length of the CDR3 is 15 residues. CDR3 sequence reads: CASRPAGDSGNTIYF. The CDR3 bases are TGCGCCAGCCGACCGGCAGGGGACTCTGGAAACACCATATATTTT.

The chain couples TRBV30 to TRBJ1-6, with TRBD1 matching 10 bases. CDR3 length equals 15 residues. Germline loops: CDR1 GTSNPN, CDR2 SVGIG (reference sequence). The trim removed 2 bases at V and 9 bases at J, leaving 7 bases unmatched. The CDR3 DNA follows: TGTGCCTGGAGTTCCCGACAGGGGGCAGGTTCACCCCTCCACTTT. Translation: CAWSSRQGAGSPLHF.

The chain recombines TRBV7-6 with TRBJ2-5, with D maybe TRBD2 (6 bases). With 2 bases removed from V and 1 base from J, the gap between germline ends came to 20 bases. The length of the CDR3 is 18 residues. Looked up from germline, CDR1 is SGHVS and CDR2 is FNYEAQ. Written as DNA, the CDR3 is TGTGCCAGCAGCTTAATCCCGGGGGTAAGTTTTTCCCAAGAGACCCAGTACTTC. Its protein is CASSLIPGVSFSQETQYF. Based on the CDR3 plus reference TRBV7-6 and TRBJ2-5, the full variable domain is GAGVSQSPRYKVTKRGQDVALRCDPISGHVSLYWYRQALGQGPEFLTYFNYEAQQDKSGLPNDRFSAERPEGSISTLTIQRTEQRDSAMYRCASSLIPGVSFSQETQYFGPGTRLLVL.

The chain carries TRBV11-3 and TRBJ2-1, with 9 bases matching TRBD2. The CDR3 is made up of 17 amino acids. Germline V gives CDR1 SGHNT, CDR2 YENEEA. Trimming cost V 3 bases and J 1 base; bases outside gene matches: 7. CDR3 DNA sequence: TGTGCCAGCAGCTTTGGGGGCGGGAGGGGTTCCTACAATGAGCAGTTCTTC. It codes for CASSFGGGRGSYNEQFF.

The chain links TRBV30 to TRBJ2-1; possible D gene TRBD2, 5 bases. CDR1 is GTSNPN, CDR2 SVGIG, per germline (reference sequence). The CDR3 is made up of 14 amino acids. V lost 2 bases and J 7 bases, leaving 15 bases between the germline ends. CDR3 sequence: CAWSMASLSNEQFF. The CDR3, as DNA: TGTGCCTGGAGTATGGCTAGCTTATCGAATGAGCAGTTCTTC.

This clone has only one observation. This chain connects TRBV9 to TRBJ1-4; 8 bases align to TRBD1. The CDR3 consists of 15 residues. The germline V gene encodes CDR1 SGDLS and CDR2 YYNGEE. The J segment lost 2 bases and the V segment lost 2 bases, leaving 2 bases of the junction unmatched. This CDR3 reads CASSVGTGTNEKLFF. CDR3 sequence (DNA): TGTGCCAGCAGCGTGGGGACAGGTACTAATGAAAAACTGTTTTTT.

This clone turned up a few times. This chain uses TRBV6-5 with TRBJ2-5; 14 nucleotides align to TRBD2. The CDR3 sequence is 15 residues long. The V and J ends lost 7 bases and 4 bases, in that order; junction bases with no gene match: 5. Germline CDR1 reads MNHEY; CDR2 reads SVGAGI. This chain's CDR3 is CASTRLAGGRETQYF. As DNA, the CDR3 is TGTGCCAGCACTAGACTAGCGGGAGGGCGAGAGACCCAGTACTTC.

This chain links TRBV2 with TRBJ1-1; TRBD1 aligns across 7 bases. CDR3 size: 14 residues. J was trimmed by 2 bases and V by 8 bases; bases with no gene match: 8. Germline CDR1 reads SNHLY; CDR2 reads FYNNEI. In DNA form, the CDR3 reads TGTGCCAGCTTAAGGGGGCTTGATAACACTGAAGCTTTCTTT. It specifies CASLRGLDNTEAFF. Supplemented by reference TRBV2 and TRBJ1-1, the full variable domain reads EPEVTQTPSHQVTQMGQEVILRCVPISNHLYFYWYRQILGQKVEFLVSFYNNEISEKSEIFDDQFSVERPDGSNFTLKIRSTKLEDSAMYFCASLRGLDNTEAFFGQGTRLTVV.

The CDR3 region is CATSREWPTDTQYF. The CDR3 DNA follows: TGTGCCACCAGCAGAGAATGGCCCACAGATACGCAGTATTTT. The genes are TRBV15 and TRBJ2-3; D is undetermined. The V end was cut by 0 bases, the J end by 2 bases, with 6 bases between. The germline gives CDR1 LNHNV, CDR2 YYDKDF (reference sequence). There are 14 residues in the CDR3.

The chain joins TRBV28 to TRBJ1-5; 10 nucleotides align to TRBD1. This CDR3 is built from 15 residues. Germline values: CDR1 MDHEN, CDR2 SYDVKM. Germline trimming cut 4 bases from V and 6 bases from J; bases unmatched to any gene: 6. In nucleotides, the CDR3 is TGTGCCAGCAGTTCCTACGACAGGGGGCTTCAGCCCCAGCATTTT. This gives the protein CASSSYDRGLQPQHF.

The chain carries TRBV19 and TRBJ1-2, with 7 positions matching TRBD1. CDR3 size: 15 residues. The trim removed 0 bases at V and 8 bases at J, leaving 9 bases unmatched. Germline lookup yields CDR1 LNHDA and CDR2 SQIVND (reference sequence). The CDR3 bases are TGTGCCAGTAGTATAGATTTACAGGGGATTGAGGGCTACACCTTC. It codes for CASSIDLQGIEGYTF.

The rearrangement joins TRBV11-2 to TRBJ2-5; 7 nucleotides match TRBD1. Germline-derived CDR1 and CDR2 are SGHAT and FQNNGV. J gave up 4 bases and V 4 bases, and 9 bases lay outside the gene matches. This CDR3 is built from 15 residues. The CDR3 spells CASSSPRQGGETQYF. CDR3 DNA sequence: TGTGCCAGCAGCTCGCCCCGACAGGGCGGAGAGACCCAGTACTTC.

The V call is TRBV30, the J call TRBJ2-5; 7 bases match TRBD1. V trimming: 2 bases; J trimming: 11 bases; junction bases outside the gene matches: 14. The CDR3 sequence is 14 residues long. The germline V gene encodes CDR1 GTSNPN and CDR2 SVGIG (reference sequence). The CDR3 here is CAWSTGAYLREQYF. The CDR3 coding sequence is TGTGCCTGGAGTACAGGGGCCTACTTAAGGGAGCAGTACTTC.

The rearrangement links TRBV19 to TRBJ1-5, with 8 bases fitting TRBD1. This CDR3 region has 13 residues. With 5 bases clipped from V and 6 bases from J, the junction kept 3 bases outside the gene matches. Germline CDR1 and CDR2: LNHDA and SQIVND (reference sequence). As DNA, the CDR3 is TGTGCCAGTAGTCGGACAGGGATTCAGCCCCAGCATTTT. This gives the protein CASSRTGIQPQHF. The whole variable domain, filled in from reference TRBV19 and TRBJ1-5, reads DGGITQSPKYLFRKEGQNVTLSCEQNLNHDAMYWYRQDPGQGLRLIYYSQIVNDFQKGDIAEGYSVSREKKESFPLTVTSAQKNPTAFYLCASSRTGIQPQHFGDGTRLSIL.

The chain joins TRBV18 to TRBJ1-1; possible D gene TRBD1, 6 bases. The V end lost 3 bases, the J end lost 6 bases, and 14 bases lay between the germline ends. CDR3 size: 14 residues. Germline V lookup: CDR1 KGHSH, CDR2 LQKENI. CDR3 sequence reads: CASSPSGVVAEAFF. Written as DNA, the CDR3 is TGTGCCAGCTCACCCTCAGGGGTTGTGGCTGAAGCTTTCTTT.

J is TRBJ2-3 and V is TRBV6-4; 8 bases match TRBD1. The CDR3 has 16 residues. Trimming removed 6 bases from V and 2 bases from J; junction bases left unmatched: 10. CDR1 is MRHNA and CDR2 is SNTAGT in the germline V gene. The CDR3 loop is CASSGRTGQLTDTQYF. The CDR3 DNA reads TGTGCCAGCAGCGGAAGGACAGGGCAACTCACAGATACGCAGTATTTT.

The rearrangement links TRBV2 to TRBJ2-5; D ambiguous. The V gene lost 6 bases and the J gene lost 2 bases, with 13 bases spanning the gap. The CDR3 extends over 14 amino acids. Germline V gene sequence: CDR1 SNHLY, CDR2 FYNNEI. The CDR3 region is CASRVTEVQETQYF. For the CDR3, the DNA is TGTGCCAGCAGGGTAACAGAAGTTCAAGAGACCCAGTACTTC.

V gene TRBV29-1 combines with J gene TRBJ1-2; 9 nucleotides match TRBD1. Germline V gene lookup returns CDR1 SQVTM and CDR2 ANQGSEA. With V trimmed by 7 bases and J by 7 bases, 7 bases remained unmatched. There are 12 residues in the CDR3. The CDR3 loop reads CSARDRVLGYTF. The CDR3 region has the DNA TGCAGCGCCCGGGACAGGGTGCTTGGCTACACCTTC.